This entry describes one T cell receptor beta chain. No antigen is known for it. Treatment of the sample: approximately nine-day PBMC culture with coronavirus spike peptide pools or control peptides (ViraFEST assay). Scientists ran DNA taken from cultured CD4+ T cells through the Oncomine TCR Beta short-read assay for sequencing. Genomic DNA was drawn out of CD4+ T cells grown in culture. MiXCR, applied by TCRdb to the PCR reads, yields one record per CDR3 protein. The sample has several thousand distinct CDR3 sequences, more than 55% seen once. The sample originates from a study of vaccination and CD4 T cells after COVID-19. The overall study: The cells in question were stimulated using overlapping spike peptides derived from SARS-CoV-2, HCoV-NL63, HCoV-OC43 and HCoV-229E.

Sequencing was performed on CD4+ T cells from blood, cultured in vitro. This TCR came from a human donor who had recovered from COVID-19.

CDR3 loop: CASTDGTGRTKGYTF. In nucleotides, the CDR3 is TGTGCCAGCACCGACGGGACCGGTCGAACGAAGGGCTACACCTTC. The rearrangement links TRBV7-2 to TRBJ1-2; possibly TRBD1 for D (5 bases). Germline V gene data show CDR1 as SGHTA and CDR2 as FQGNSA. The CDR3 is 15 residues long. Trimming took off 7 bases at V and 8 bases at J, with 23 bases between the two ends. The full variable domain, completed using reference TRBV7-2 and TRBJ1-2, is GAGVSQSPSNKVTEKGKDVELRCDPISGHTALYWYRQSLGQGLEFLIYFQGNSAPDKSGLPSDRFSAERTGGSVSTLTIQRTQQEDSAVYLCASTDGTGRTKGYTFGSGTRLTVV.